The 21 T cell receptor beta chains in this list originate from one sample, sequenced in a study of sequential checkpoint blockade in melanoma. Regarding treatment: randomized to nivolumab then ipilimumab (arm A) or the reverse (arm B). The data were produced by immunoSEQ multiplex PCR, yet TCRdb's version contains in-frame clones alone and is incomplete. The data contain about 6,100 clones, less than 60% of them singletons. Sequenced material: CD8+ T cells sorted from blood (inferred from file names), taken from a patient given nivolumab and ipilimumab in sequence. The receptors here all came from a human patient with melanoma. Some clones in this sample may be carry-over from other donors' samples.

A few counts support this clone. It is likely a read error: a sequence one base away is far more abundant. The same CDR3 also results from other DNA sequences found in this sample. The V gene is TRBV7-9, the J gene TRBJ2-7; 9 nucleotides align to TRBD1. The CDR3 contains 14 residues. Germline V gene sequence: CDR1 SEHNR, CDR2 FQNEAQ (reference sequence). Germline trimming cut 5 bases from V and 4 bases from J; bases unmatched to any gene: 6. CDR3 residues: CASSPGQGTYEQYF. The CDR3 DNA follows: TGTGCCAGCAGCCCCGGACAGGGGACGTACGAGCAGTACTTC.

This chain joins TRBV4-2 and TRBJ2-7; 15 bases fit TRBD2. With V trimmed by 3 bases and J by 5 bases, 5 bases remained unmatched. Germline lookup yields CDR1 LGHNA and CDR2 YNFKEQ. The CDR3 has 16 amino acids. The CDR3 is CASSHGLAGGGDEQYF. The CDR3 DNA is TGTGCCAGCAGCCACGGACTAGCGGGGGGGGGCGACGAGCAGTACTTC.

This clone has at least ten counts. J is TRBJ2-7 and V is TRBV4-2; D perhaps matches TRBD1 (6 bases). CDR3 length: 16 amino acids. Germline CDR1 and CDR2: LGHNA and YNFKEQ. Trimming cost V 0 bases and J 2 bases, with 14 bases left between them. The CDR3 sequence is CASSQEGAGSPYEQYF. The CDR3 DNA reads TGTGCCAGCAGCCAAGAGGGGGCAGGGAGTCCCTACGAGCAGTACTTC.

This chain joins TRBV11-2 and TRBJ2-5; TRBD2 aligns across 7 bases. The DNA end is more similar to TRBJ2-7, so the J call may be wrong. Germline CDR1 is SGHAT and CDR2 is FQNNGV. The length of the CDR3 is 14 residues. The CDR3 sequence: CASSLGGGFYEQYF. CDR3 DNA sequence: TGTGCCAGCAGCTTAGGGGGAGGGTTCTACGAGCAGTACTTC.

This chain joins TRBV29-1 and TRBJ1-1; 7 positions match TRBD1. Germline V lookup: CDR1 SQVTM, CDR2 ANQGSEA. With 8 bases clipped from V and 4 bases from J, the junction kept 13 bases outside the gene matches. CDR3 length: 14 residues. The CDR3 region has the DNA TGCAGCTTTTTTAGGGCAGGGGGAGCCACTGAAGCTTTCTTT. This translates into CSFFRAGGATEAFF.

The V call is TRBV4-2, the J call TRBJ2-7, with 9 bases lining up with TRBD2. The germline V gene encodes CDR1 LGHNA and CDR2 YNFKEQ. This CDR3 is 16 amino acids long. V trimming: 1 base; J trimming: 2 bases; junction bases outside the gene matches: 6. The DNA for the CDR3 is TGTGCCAGCAGCCAAGTGAGCGGGGGGCCTGCCTACGAGCAGTACTTC. It encodes CASSQVSGGPAYEQYF.

The gene calls are TRBV7-6 and TRBJ2-7; maybe TRBD2 (6 bases). The V gene's germline CDR1 is SGHVS and CDR2 FNYEAQ. Trimming pared 1 base from V and 2 bases from J, leaving 9 bases between. The CDR3 loop spans 14 amino acids. This CDR3 is CASSLDGGPYEQYF. The CDR3 DNA sequence: TGTGCCAGCAGCTTAGATGGAGGGCCCTACGAGCAGTACTTC. Full variable domain (rest looked up from reference TRBV7-6 and TRBJ2-7): GAGVSQSPRYKVTKRGQDVALRCDPISGHVSLYWYRQALGQGPEFLTYFNYEAQQDKSGLPNDRFSAERPEGSISTLTIQRTEQRDSAMYRCASSLDGGPYEQYFGPGTRLTVT.

This clone was seen a handful of times. The rearrangement links TRBV4-3 to TRBJ2-7; D is undetermined. This CDR3 is built from 14 residues. From germline, CDR1 is LGHNA and CDR2 YSLEER. The V gene lost 3 bases and the J gene lost 3 bases, with 12 bases spanning the gap. CDR3 coding DNA: TGCGCCAGCAGCCAGTATCGTACAGACTACGAGCAGTACTTC. As protein: CASSQYRTDYEQYF.

This clone was detected only once. An end of the junction differs from the germline gene, which may be a read error. V and J are TRBV7-7 and TRBJ1-6, with 9 bases aligning to TRBD1. The CDR3 length is 17 residues. Germline CDR1 reads SSHAT; CDR2 reads FNYEAQ (reference sequence). Here the CDR3 reads CASRSKGQGVYNSPLHF. The CDR3 DNA is TGTGCTAGCAGATCTAAGGGACAGGGAGTGTATAATTCACCCCTCCACTTT.

The CDR3 region has the DNA TGTGCCAGCAGACCGGGATACGCAACCTACGAGCAGTACTTC. The encoded protein is CASRPGYATYEQYF. The V call is TRBV6-5, the J call TRBJ2-7; possible D gene TRBD2, 5 bases. CDR1 and CDR2 from the germline V gene are MNHEY and SVGAGI. The CDR3 is 14 residues long. The V end lost 6 bases, the J end lost 2 bases, and 14 bases lay between the germline ends.

This clone was found a few times. This likely stems from a read error, as it lies one base from a far larger clone. Additional DNA sequences in this sample encode the identical CDR3. The chain has TRBV5-2 and TRBJ1-2. TRBV5-2 has pseudogene status. The CDR3 contains 16 residues. CDR3 protein: CASSQDSGVSNYGYTF. As DNA, the CDR3 is TGTGCCAGCAGCCAAGATAGCGGGGTTTCTAACTATGGCTACACCTTC.

This clone is labeled large. The chain joins TRBV4-3 to TRBJ1-5, with TRBD1 as a possible D gene (6 bases). The germline V gene has CDR1 LGHNA and CDR2 YSLEER. The CDR3 totals 14 residues. The ends were cut back, 0 bases at V and 7 bases at J, with 10 bases in the middle. For the CDR3, the DNA is TGCGCCAGCAGCCAAGAGCAGGGGATACAGCCCCAGCATTTT. This translates into CASSQEQGIQPQHF.

There are many counts of this clone. The CDR3 sequence: CASSDRQDYSYEQYF. CDR3 DNA: TGTGCCAGCAGTGACCGACAGGATTACTCCTACGAGCAGTACTTC. The V call is TRBV2, the J call TRBJ2-7, with a tentative D call TRBD1 (6 bases). The V end lost 3 bases, the J end lost 0 bases, and 12 bases lay between the germline ends. This CDR3 has 15 residues. Germline-derived CDR1 and CDR2 are SNHLY and FYNNEI. Full variable domain (outside the CDR3, taken from reference TRBV2 and TRBJ2-7): EPEVTQTPSHQVTQMGQEVILRCVPISNHLYFYWYRQILGQKVEFLVSFYNNEISEKSEIFDDQFSVERPDGSNFTLKIRSTKLEDSAMYFCASSDRQDYSYEQYFGPGTRLTVT.

In its sample, this clone was seen a few times. The chain employs TRBV11-2 and TRBJ1-1; D remains unclear. The CDR3 runs 13 residues. V gave up 3 bases and J gave up 5 bases, with 10 bases separating them. Germline V gives CDR1 SGHAT, CDR2 FQNNGV. Here the CDR3 reads CASSFDIGTEAFF. Here the CDR3 DNA reads TGTGCCAGCAGCTTCGACATCGGAACTGAAGCTTTCTTT.

The V gene is TRBV19, the J gene TRBJ1-1, with 10 bases identical to TRBD1. The length of the CDR3 is 17 residues. CDR1 is LNHDA, CDR2 SQIVND, per germline (reference sequence). The trim removed 6 bases at V and 3 bases at J, leaving 13 bases unmatched. The CDR3: CASRDRDRGRRDTEAFF. The CDR3 DNA is TGTGCCAGTAGGGACCGGGACAGGGGCCGAAGGGACACTGAAGCTTTCTTT.

This clone is medium-sized. J is TRBJ2-1 and V is TRBV9; 7 positions match TRBD1. Per germline, CDR1 SGDLS and CDR2 YYNGEE. This CDR3 comprises 17 residues. Losses at the gene ends were 3 bases for V and 5 bases for J; bases not matched to a gene: 14. The chain's CDR3 is CASSDGGQFRKNNEQFF. The CDR3 DNA is TGTGCCAGCAGCGATGGGGGACAGTTTCGTAAGAACAATGAGCAGTTCTTC.

The chain uses TRBV4-3 and TRBJ2-5; D is uncertain. The germline gives CDR1 LGHNA, CDR2 YSLEER. V was cut by 4 bases and J by 0 bases, with 9 bases left in between. The CDR3 spans 14 residues. The CDR3 loop is CASSPQSYQETQYF. In DNA, the CDR3 is TGCGCCAGCAGCCCACAGAGCTACCAAGAGACCCAGTACTTC.

This chain joins TRBV7-9 and TRBJ2-7; possibly TRBD1 for D (5 bases). The CDR3 consists of 16 residues. Between the trimmed V and J ends, which lost 5 bases and 6 bases, there was a span of 23 bases. Germline values: CDR1 SEHNR, CDR2 FQNEAQ (reference sequence). DNA of the CDR3: TGTGCCAGCAGCCCAGTTACAGGAACCCTAAGGGTCGAGCAGTACTTC. Translation gives CASSPVTGTLRVEQYF.

CDR3 bases: TGTGCCAGCAGTACCGGGACAGGGCATTCACCCCTCCACTTT. Protein: CASSTGTGHSPLHF. This chain links TRBV27 with TRBJ1-6; 9 bases align to TRBD1. Germline loops: CDR1 MNHEY, CDR2 SMNVEV (reference sequence). This CDR3 has 14 amino acids. V was clipped by 5 bases and J by 8 bases; unmatched bases: 4.

The chain employs TRBV4-2 and TRBJ1-1; 10 bases line up with TRBD1. V was pared by 5 bases and J by 0 bases, with 3 bases of the junction left unmatched. The germline V gene encodes CDR1 LGHNA and CDR2 YNFKEQ. The CDR3 length is 15 residues. CDR3 in amino acids: CASSLGTGVNTEAFF. CDR3 coding DNA: TGTGCCAGCAGCTTAGGGACAGGGGTGAACACTGAAGCTTTCTTT.

The chain employs TRBV5-1 and TRBJ2-7, with no clear D. The CDR3 runs to 14 residues. Trimming cost V 0 bases and J 2 bases, with 9 bases left between them. Germline V CDR1 and CDR2: SGHRS, YFSETQ. The CDR3 region has the DNA TGCGCCAGCAGCTTGGGGCGGTTTCCCTACGAGCAGTACTTC. Protein: CASSLGRFPYEQYF.